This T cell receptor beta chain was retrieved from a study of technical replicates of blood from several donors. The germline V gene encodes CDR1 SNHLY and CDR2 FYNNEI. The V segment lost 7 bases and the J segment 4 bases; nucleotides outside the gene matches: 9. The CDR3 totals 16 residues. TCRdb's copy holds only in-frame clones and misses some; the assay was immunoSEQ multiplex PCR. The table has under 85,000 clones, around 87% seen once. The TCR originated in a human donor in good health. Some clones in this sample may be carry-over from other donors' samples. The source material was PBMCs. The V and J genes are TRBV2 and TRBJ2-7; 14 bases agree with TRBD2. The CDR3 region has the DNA TGTGCCAGCATCATCCTGACTAGCGGGAGGGCATACGAGCAGTACTTC. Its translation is CASIILTSGRAYEQYF.